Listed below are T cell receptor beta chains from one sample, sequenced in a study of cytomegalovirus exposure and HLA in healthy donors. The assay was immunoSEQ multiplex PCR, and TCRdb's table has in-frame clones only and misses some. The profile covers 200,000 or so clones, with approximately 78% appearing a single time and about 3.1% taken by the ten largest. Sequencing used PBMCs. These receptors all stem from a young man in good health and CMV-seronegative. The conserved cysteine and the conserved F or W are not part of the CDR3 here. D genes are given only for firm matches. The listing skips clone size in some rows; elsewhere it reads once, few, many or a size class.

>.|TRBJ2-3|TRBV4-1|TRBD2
ASSLRVSGVTDTQY
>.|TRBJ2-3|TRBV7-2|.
ASSLDRATDTQY
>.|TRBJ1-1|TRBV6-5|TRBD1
ASRMTGSTEAF
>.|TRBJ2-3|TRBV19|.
ASSLQGKLNTQY
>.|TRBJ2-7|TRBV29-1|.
SVEGRSPHGEQY
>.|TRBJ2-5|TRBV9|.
ASSVATGNPVGETQY
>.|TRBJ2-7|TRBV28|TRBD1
ASRAGQGSRGQY
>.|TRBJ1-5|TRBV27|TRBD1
ASSLTGGNQPQH
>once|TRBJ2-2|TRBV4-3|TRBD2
ASSLLAGGSFANTGELF
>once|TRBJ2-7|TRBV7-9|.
ASSSDTAYEQY
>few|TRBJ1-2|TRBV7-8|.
ASSFTTGSNYGYT
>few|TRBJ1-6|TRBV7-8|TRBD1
ASSLVGTEDSPLH
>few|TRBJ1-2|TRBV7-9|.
ASSLALGDGYT
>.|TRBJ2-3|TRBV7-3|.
ASSLIGREPTDTQY
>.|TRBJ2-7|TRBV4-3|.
ASSQGGTDSSYEQY
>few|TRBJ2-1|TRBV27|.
ASSLMSSYNEQF
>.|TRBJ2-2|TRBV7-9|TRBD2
ASSRGLAGYTGELF
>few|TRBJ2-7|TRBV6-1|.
ASSEVGGVEQY
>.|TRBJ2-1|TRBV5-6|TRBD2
ASSPLANWSNEQF
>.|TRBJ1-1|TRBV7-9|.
SSSLVLTGSNTEAF
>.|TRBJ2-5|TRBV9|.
ASSVAETQY
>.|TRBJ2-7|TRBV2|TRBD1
ASSVKGQGSYEQY
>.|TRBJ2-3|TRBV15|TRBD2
ATSRVGGATDTQY
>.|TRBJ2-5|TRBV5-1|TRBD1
ASCWGSGQAQETQY
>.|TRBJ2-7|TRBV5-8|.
ASSLGSSDSSYEQY
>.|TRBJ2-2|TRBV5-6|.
ASSGASVPGELF
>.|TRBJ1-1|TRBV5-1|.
ASSPRPTALDTEAF
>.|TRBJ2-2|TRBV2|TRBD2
ASSQRLATTGELF
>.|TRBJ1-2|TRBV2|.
ASGLYGYT
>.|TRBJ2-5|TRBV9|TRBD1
ASSLFPGTAQETQY
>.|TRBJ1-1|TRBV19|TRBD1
ASRLSGQLVNTEAF
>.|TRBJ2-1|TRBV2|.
ASRVTGNNEQF
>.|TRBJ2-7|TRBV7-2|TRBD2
ASSLAGAGGSYEQY
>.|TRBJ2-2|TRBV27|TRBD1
ASRQGAAGELF
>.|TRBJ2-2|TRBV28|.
ASSLCWAGTYTGELF
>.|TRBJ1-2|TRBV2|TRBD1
ASSEAQGEYYGYT
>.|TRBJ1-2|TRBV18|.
ASSHKTEFGGYT
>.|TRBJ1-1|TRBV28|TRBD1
ASSFSRAGTGSTEAF
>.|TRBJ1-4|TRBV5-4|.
ASSRGTGANEKLF
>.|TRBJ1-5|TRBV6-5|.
ASSSNRQVREPQH
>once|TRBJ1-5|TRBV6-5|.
ASASVGNQPQH
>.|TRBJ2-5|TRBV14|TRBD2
ASSLWTSGGETQY
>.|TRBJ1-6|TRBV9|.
ASSPIGGVNSPLH
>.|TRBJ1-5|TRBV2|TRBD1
ASSDRGLSISNQPQH
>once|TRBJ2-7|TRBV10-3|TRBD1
AISPGRDRGTGEQY
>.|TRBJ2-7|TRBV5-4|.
ASSSRRGGDYEQY
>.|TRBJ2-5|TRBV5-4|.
ASSLQGRQETQY
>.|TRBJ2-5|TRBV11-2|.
ASRYWLETQY
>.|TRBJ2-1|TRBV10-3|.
AISPSNEQF
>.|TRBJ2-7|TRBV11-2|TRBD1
ASSHTGDYEQY
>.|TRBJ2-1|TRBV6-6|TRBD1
ASSPAWDRVNEQF
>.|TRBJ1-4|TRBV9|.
ASSPDRNEKLF
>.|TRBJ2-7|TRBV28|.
ASIPFRTGRNYEQY